This T cell receptor beta chain was sequenced in a study of response to subunit inactivated influenza vaccine. To note about this clonotype: No antigen is known for it.

A single record per CDR3 protein comes from TCRdb applying MiXCR to the RT-PCR reads. This sample has hundreds of thousands of distinct CDR3 sequences, with around 14% found just once. Study outcomes and limitations: There was a suggestion from the authors that each seasonal influenza vaccination recruits few new T cells.

This CDR3 spans 15 amino acids. Trimming removed 6 bases at V and 0 bases at J, with 15 bases between. The starting material was PBMCs from blood, obtained 14 days before vaccination. This chain connects TRBV12-3 or TRBV12-4 to TRBJ2-7, with D perhaps TRBD2 (7 bases). The receptor was isolated from a man aged 45-60 years who received an inactivated influenza vaccine. The CDR3 DNA sequence: TGTGCCAGCAGCCGCGGGGGCCCTAGCTCCTACGAGCAGTACTTC. The encoded protein is CASSRGGPSSYEQYF.